A single T cell receptor (beta chain) is shown here with its context. Its matching antigen is unknown. The entry originates in a study of lymphopenia after photon versus proton radiotherapy. TCRdb's copy holds only in-frame clones and misses some; the assay was immunoSEQ multiplex PCR. Here the sample spans about 58,000 clones, 70% to 85% being singletons. Germline CDR1 reads KGHSH; CDR2 reads LQKENI. Trimming removed 1 base at V and 4 bases at J, with 7 bases between. This CDR3 is built from 14 residues. Whole-study results and caveats: Proton therapy kept repertoires fairly stable, unlike photons, which gained effector/memory cells. Oligoclonal CD8+ Temra expansion after nadir drove photon patients' diversity drop. Better survival with proton therapy was suggested as possible, not demonstrated. In patients who died, overall survival fell as post-nadir TCR diversity dropped more.

This TCR was sampled from a man in his 60s with pancreatic cancer. The sample in question was peripheral blood, obtained from a patient treated with proton-based radiotherapy. The chain uses TRBV18 and TRBJ1-4; D gene uncertain. The CDR3, as DNA: TGTGCCAGCTCACCACAGGGCCTTAATGAAAAACTGTTTTTT. Its protein product is CASSPQGLNEKLFF. Full variable domain (outside the CDR3, taken from reference TRBV18 and TRBJ1-4): NAGVMQNPRHLVRRRGQEARLRCSPMKGHSHVYWYRQLPEEGLKFMVYLQKENIIDESGMPKERFSAEFPKEGPSILRIQQVVRGDSAAYFCASSPQGLNEKLFFGSGTQLSVL.